The source of this T cell receptor beta chain is a study of response to subunit inactivated influenza vaccine. Study conclusions and caveats: The authors put forward the suggestion that each seasonal influenza vaccination may bring in only a limited number of new T cells.

This clonotype was counted between two and nine times. Antigen specificity is unknown. TCRdb fed the RT-PCR reads into MiXCR, producing one record per CDR3 protein. The repertoire holds a few hundred thousand distinct CDR3 sequences, with around 15% as singletons. Germline V gene data show CDR1 as GTSNPN and CDR2 as SVGIG (reference sequence). Trimming left V 1 base short and J 3 bases short, with 1 base between. The CDR3 covers 11 residues. This specimen was PBMCs from blood, taken 12 days after vaccination. The V call is TRBV30, the J call TRBJ2-1; D remains unclear. The clonotype was recovered from a man between 50 and 59 years old who received an inactivated influenza vaccine. The CDR3 here is CAWSGYNEQFF. CDR3 bases: TGTGCCTGGAGTGGCTACAATGAGCAGTTCTTC.